Sequencing of this TCR beta chain was carried out in a study of metastatic and nonmetastatic thyroid tumors. Looking at the study overall: Patients with malignant and benign thyroid disease provided blood and tumor or nodule tissue, whose repertoires were compared. The study, taken as a whole, reports: In both blood and tumor samples, TCR beta diversity was reported significantly higher for malignant than benign nodules.

By proportion, this clone is medium-sized. The antigen is undetermined. V lost 0 bases, J lost 2 bases, and 11 bases lay in between. The germline CDR1 and CDR2 sequences are MNHEY and SVGAGI. The CDR3 contains 15 residues. TCRdb re-analyzed the PCR reads using MiXCR. The data hold 8,500 to 10,000 clones, with 29% observed a single time. Every patient was untreated before thyroid surgery. The origin of this receptor is a female donor with papillary thyroid cancer or a benign thyroid nodule (not recorded which). Some clones in this sample may be carry-over from other donors' samples. Sequencing was done on a sample of tumor tissue. The V call is TRBV6-5, the J call TRBJ2-7, with D uncertain. The CDR3 spells CASSYSPSTAYEQYF. The CDR3 DNA reads as TGTGCCAGCAGTTACTCTCCCTCCACAGCCTACGAGCAGTACTTC.